These 10 T cell receptor beta chains were sequenced from one sample in a study of T cells in Graves' hyperthyroidism and ophthalmopathy. Researchers amplified the TCR beta CDR3 regions from RNA transcripts. In the first-round RT-PCR of the TCR CDR3, the HTBI primer set was used. TCRdb reprocessed the multiplex PCR reads with MiXCR, giving one entry per CDR3 protein. The table records fewer than 400,000 distinct CDR3 sequences, more than 13% of them present only once. Sequenced input: blood. The origin of the receptors is a man aged 50 or older with Graves' ophthalmopathy.

This chain uses TRBV20-1 with TRBJ1-6; 7 positions match TRBD1. With 3 bases clipped from V and 6 bases from J, the junction kept 20 bases outside the gene matches. Per germline, CDR1 DFQATT and CDR2 SNEGSKA (reference sequence). The CDR3 has 19 amino acids. The CDR3 DNA sequence: TGCAGTGCTAGGGATCAAATAATCCGGACAGGAGATTTTAATTCACCCCTCCACTTT. Its protein product is CSARDQIIRTGDFNSPLHF.

This clonotype was seen ten or more times. The genes are TRBV12-3 or TRBV12-4 and TRBJ1-1; D ambiguous. CDR3 size: 17 residues. V lost 3 bases to trimming and J lost 0 bases, with 17 bases between them. As DNA, the CDR3 is TGTGCCAGCAGTTTTGTTTGGGGTGGGAACTTGAACACTGAAGCTTTCTTT. It encodes CASSFVWGGNLNTEAFF.

The V and J genes are TRBV19 and TRBJ2-1, with D possibly matching TRBD1 (6 bases). V was clipped by 3 bases and J by 5 bases, with 14 bases between them. CDR3 length: 15 residues. Germline V gene sequence: CDR1 LNHDA, CDR2 SQIVND (reference sequence). CDR3 sequence reads: CASSMWDTVNNEQFF. The CDR3 bases are TGTGCCAGTAGTATGTGGGACACGGTCAACAATGAGCAGTTCTTC.

The CDR3 DNA reads as TGTGCCAGCAGGGATACTGGACTGCCAAGTGGAGAAAAACTGTTTTTT. It codes for CASRDTGLPSGEKLFF. The V call is TRBV6-1, the J call TRBJ1-4; unclear D gene. Germline values: CDR1 MNHNS, CDR2 SASEGT. CDR3 length: 16 residues. V was cut by 6 bases and J by 8 bases, with 22 bases left in between.

In its sample, this clonotype was seen a few times. This chain uses TRBV5-1 with TRBJ2-5, with D perhaps TRBD1 (5 bases). This CDR3 spans 13 amino acids. The germline CDR1 and CDR2 sequences are SGHRS and YFSETQ. V was clipped by 0 bases and J by 2 bases, with 5 bases between them. The CDR3 loop is CASSLEGQETQYF. The CDR3 bases are TGCGCCAGCAGCTTGGAGGGGCAAGAGACCCAGTACTTC.

This clonotype was recorded many times. V is TRBV12-3 or TRBV12-4 and J is TRBJ2-1; D remains ambiguous. CDR3 length equals 15 residues. V was shortened by 6 bases and J by 3 bases, with 15 bases between the two germline ends. CDR3 DNA: TGTGCCAGCAGGAAATCCGGTTACGTCTACAATGAGCAGTTCTTC. Its translation is CASRKSGYVYNEQFF.

This clonotype came up a few times. V and J are TRBV6-1 and TRBJ2-1, with TRBD2 matching over 7 bases. Germline V CDR1 and CDR2: MNHNS, SASEGT. Trimming took 6 bases from V and 0 from J; bases not matched to a gene: 5. The CDR3 is 15 residues long. CDR3 bases: TGTGCCAGCAGAGCTAGCGGTCCCTCCTACAATGAGCAGTTCTTC. This codes for CASRASGPSYNEQFF.

This clonotype was recorded many times. V gene TRBV19 combines with J gene TRBJ2-2; D remains unclear. V dropped 3 bases and J dropped 6 bases, with 17 bases sitting between them. The CDR3 has 16 residues. Per the germline V gene, CDR1 is LNHDA and CDR2 is SQIVND (reference sequence). The CDR3 loop reads CASSIPNDPRPGELFF. As DNA, the CDR3 is TGTGCCAGTAGTATCCCAAACGACCCTCGACCCGGGGAGCTGTTTTTT.

A few counts support this clonotype. The V and J genes are TRBV15 and TRBJ1-4; 9 bases agree with TRBD1. V gave up 2 bases and J gave up 5 bases; unmatched junction bases: 6. The germline V gene has CDR1 LNHNV and CDR2 YYDKDF (reference sequence). The CDR3 covers 16 residues. The CDR3 loop reads CATSRKTGTGNEKLFF. CDR3 coding DNA: TGTGCCACCAGCAGAAAGACCGGGACAGGGAATGAAAAACTGTTTTTT.

Many counts were recorded for this clonotype. The chain employs TRBV28 and TRBJ1-2; TRBD1 agrees at 9 bases. The CDR3 is 14 residues long. V trimming: 6 bases; J trimming: 4 bases; junction bases outside the gene matches: 6. Germline V CDR1 and CDR2: MDHEN, SYDVKM. The CDR3 DNA is TGTGCCAGCAGCGGACAGACAGGGGGCTATGGCTACACCTTC. Translated: CASSGQTGGYGYTF.